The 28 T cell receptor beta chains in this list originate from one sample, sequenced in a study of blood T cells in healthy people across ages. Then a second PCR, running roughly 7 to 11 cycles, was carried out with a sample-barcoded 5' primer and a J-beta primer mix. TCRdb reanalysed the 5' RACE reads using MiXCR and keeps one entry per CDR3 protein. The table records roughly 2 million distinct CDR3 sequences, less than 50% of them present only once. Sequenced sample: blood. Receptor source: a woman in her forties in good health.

The CDR3 reads CATSTGTGVTEAFF. CDR3 bases: TGTGCCACCAGCACCGGGACAGGGGTGACTGAAGCTTTCTTT. The chain employs TRBV15 and TRBJ1-1; 10 nucleotides agree with TRBD1. With 4 bases clipped from V and 5 bases from J, the junction kept 4 bases outside the gene matches. CDR3 size: 14 residues. Germline CDR1 and CDR2: LNHNV and YYDKDF (reference sequence). Full variable domain (remainder filled in from reference TRBV15 and TRBJ1-1): DAMVIQNPRYQVTQFGKPVTLSCSQTLNHNVMYWYQQKSSQAPKLLFHYYDKDFNNEADTPDNFQSRRPNTSFCFLDIRSPGLGDTAMYLCATSTGTGVTEAFFGQGTRLTVV.

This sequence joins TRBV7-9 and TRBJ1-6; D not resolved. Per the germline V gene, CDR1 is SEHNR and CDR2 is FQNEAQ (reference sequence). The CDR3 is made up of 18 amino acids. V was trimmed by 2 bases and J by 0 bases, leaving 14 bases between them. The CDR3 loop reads CASSLNAGQGSYNSPLHF. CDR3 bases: TGTGCCAGCAGCTTAAACGCAGGCCAAGGCTCCTATAATTCACCCCTCCACTTT.

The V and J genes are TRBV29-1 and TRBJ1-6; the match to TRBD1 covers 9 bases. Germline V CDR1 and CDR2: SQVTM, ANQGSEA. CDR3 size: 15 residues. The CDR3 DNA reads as TGCGGCGCCCGGGACAGGGACAATAGTAATTCACCCCTCCACTTT. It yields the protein CGARDRDNSNSPLHF.

The CDR3 region has the DNA TGTGCCAGCAGTCCCCTCTTGGGACTAGCGGGGGCCAAAAACATTCAGTACTTC. Residues: CASSPLLGLAGAKNIQYF. The chain combines TRBV6-1 with TRBJ2-4; TRBD2 aligns across 13 bases. Losses at the gene ends were 5 bases for V and 1 base for J; bases not matched to a gene: 8. The CDR3 consists of 18 residues. The germline V gene encodes CDR1 MNHNS and CDR2 SASEGT.

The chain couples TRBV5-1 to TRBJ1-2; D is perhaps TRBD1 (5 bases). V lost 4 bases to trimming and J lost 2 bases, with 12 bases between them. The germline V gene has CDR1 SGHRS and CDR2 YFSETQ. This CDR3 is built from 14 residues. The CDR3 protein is CASSKTDFNYGYTF. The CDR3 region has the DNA TGCGCCAGCAGCAAGACAGATTTCAACTATGGCTACACCTTC.

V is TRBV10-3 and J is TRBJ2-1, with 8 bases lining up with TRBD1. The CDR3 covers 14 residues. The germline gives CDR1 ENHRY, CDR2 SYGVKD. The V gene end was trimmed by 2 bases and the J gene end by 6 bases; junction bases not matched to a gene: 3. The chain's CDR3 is CAISERQGANEQFF. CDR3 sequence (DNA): TGTGCCATCAGTGAGCGGCAGGGGGCCAATGAGCAGTTCTTC.

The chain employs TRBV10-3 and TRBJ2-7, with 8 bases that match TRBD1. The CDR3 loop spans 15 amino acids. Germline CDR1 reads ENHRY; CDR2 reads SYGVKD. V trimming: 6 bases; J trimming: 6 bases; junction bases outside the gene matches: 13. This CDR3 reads CAIRNDRGPPGEQYF. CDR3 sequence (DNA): TGTGCCATCAGGAATGACAGGGGACCGCCGGGCGAGCAGTACTTC.

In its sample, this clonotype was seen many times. The CDR3 is CASSRGRDTQYF. CDR3 nucleotide sequence: TGTGCCAGCAGCCGAGGGAGGGATACGCAGTATTTT. This chain connects TRBV27 to TRBJ2-3; maybe TRBD2 (6 bases). Germline loops: CDR1 MNHEY, CDR2 SMNVEV (reference sequence). This CDR3 is built from 12 residues. The ends were cut back, 6 bases at V and 6 bases at J, with 10 bases in the middle.

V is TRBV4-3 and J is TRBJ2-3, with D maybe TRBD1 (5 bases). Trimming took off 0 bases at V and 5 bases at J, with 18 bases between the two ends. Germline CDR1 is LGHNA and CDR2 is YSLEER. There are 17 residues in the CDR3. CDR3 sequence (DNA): TGCGCCAGCAGCCAAGAGGTTGCAGGTTGGGGCGGAGATACGCAGTATTTT. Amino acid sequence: CASSQEVAGWGGDTQYF.

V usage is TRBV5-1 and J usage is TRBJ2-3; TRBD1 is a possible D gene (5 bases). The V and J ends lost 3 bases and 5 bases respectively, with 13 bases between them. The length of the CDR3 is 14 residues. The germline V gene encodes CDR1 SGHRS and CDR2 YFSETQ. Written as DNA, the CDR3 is TGCGCCAGCAGCTCCCAGGGAAGTGTAGATACGCAGTATTTT. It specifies CASSSQGSVDTQYF. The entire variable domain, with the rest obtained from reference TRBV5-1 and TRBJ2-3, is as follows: KAGVTQTPRYLIKTRGQQVTLSCSPISGHRSVSWYQQTPGQGLQFLFEYFSETQRNKGNFPGRFSGRQFSNSRSEMNVSTLELGDSALYLCASSSQGSVDTQYFGPGTRLTVL.

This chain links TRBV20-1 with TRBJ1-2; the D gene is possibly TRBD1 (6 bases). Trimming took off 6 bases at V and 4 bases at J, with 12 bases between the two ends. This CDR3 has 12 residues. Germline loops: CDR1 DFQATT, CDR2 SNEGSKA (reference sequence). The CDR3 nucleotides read TGCAGTGCCGTGACAGGCTTCTATGGCTACACCTTC. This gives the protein CSAVTGFYGYTF.

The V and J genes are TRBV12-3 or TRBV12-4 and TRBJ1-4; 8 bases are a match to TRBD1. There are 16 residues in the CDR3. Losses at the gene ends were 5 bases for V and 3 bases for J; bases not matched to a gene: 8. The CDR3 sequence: CASSRTGNPSNEKLFF. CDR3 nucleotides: TGTGCCAGCAGTCGGACAGGGAATCCATCTAATGAAAAACTGTTTTTT.

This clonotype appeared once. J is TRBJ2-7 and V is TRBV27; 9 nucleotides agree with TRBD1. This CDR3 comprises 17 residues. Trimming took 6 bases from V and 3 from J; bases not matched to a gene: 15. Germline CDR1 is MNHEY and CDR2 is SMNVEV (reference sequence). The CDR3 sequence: CASRPPGQGALLYEQYF. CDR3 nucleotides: TGTGCCAGCAGACCTCCGGGACAGGGAGCACTACTCTACGAGCAGTACTTC.

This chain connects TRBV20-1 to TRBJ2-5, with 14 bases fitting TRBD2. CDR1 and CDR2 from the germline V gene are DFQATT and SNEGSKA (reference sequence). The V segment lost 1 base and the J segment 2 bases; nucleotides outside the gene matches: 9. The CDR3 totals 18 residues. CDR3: CSARAGTSGGPSQETQYF. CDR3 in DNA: TGCAGTGCTAGAGCTGGGACTAGCGGGGGACCCTCACAAGAGACCCAGTACTTC.

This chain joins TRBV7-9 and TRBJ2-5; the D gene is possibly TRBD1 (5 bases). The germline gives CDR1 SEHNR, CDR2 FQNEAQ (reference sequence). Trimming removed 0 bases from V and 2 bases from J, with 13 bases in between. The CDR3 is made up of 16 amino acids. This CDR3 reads CASSLAPGRVQETQYF. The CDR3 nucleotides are TGTGCCAGCAGCTTAGCGCCCGGCAGGGTACAAGAGACCCAGTACTTC.

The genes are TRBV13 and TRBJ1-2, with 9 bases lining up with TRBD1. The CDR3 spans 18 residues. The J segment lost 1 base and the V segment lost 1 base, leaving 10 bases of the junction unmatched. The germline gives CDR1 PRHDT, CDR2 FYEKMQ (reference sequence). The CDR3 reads CASSLAETGGAINYGYTF. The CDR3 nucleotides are TGTGCCAGCAGCTTAGCCGAGACAGGGGGAGCCATTAACTATGGCTACACCTTC.

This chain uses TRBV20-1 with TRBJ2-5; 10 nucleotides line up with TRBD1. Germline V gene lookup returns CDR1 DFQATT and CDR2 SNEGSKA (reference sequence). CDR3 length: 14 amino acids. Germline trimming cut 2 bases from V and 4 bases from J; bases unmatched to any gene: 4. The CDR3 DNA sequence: TGCAGTGCTAGACAAGACAGGGGGCCAGAGACCCAGTACTTC. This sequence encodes CSARQDRGPETQYF.

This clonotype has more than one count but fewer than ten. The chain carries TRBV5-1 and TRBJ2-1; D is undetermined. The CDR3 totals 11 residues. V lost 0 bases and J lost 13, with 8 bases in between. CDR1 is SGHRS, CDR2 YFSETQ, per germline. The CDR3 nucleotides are TGCGCCAGCAGCTTGGGATCAGGTCAGTTCTTC. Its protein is CASSLGSGQFF.

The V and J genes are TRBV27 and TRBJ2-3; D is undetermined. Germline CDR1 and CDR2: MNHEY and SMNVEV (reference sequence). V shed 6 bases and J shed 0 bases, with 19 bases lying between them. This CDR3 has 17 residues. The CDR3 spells CASSHPDSYSSTDTQYF. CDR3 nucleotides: TGTGCCAGCAGCCACCCCGACTCCTACTCTAGCACAGATACGCAGTATTTT.

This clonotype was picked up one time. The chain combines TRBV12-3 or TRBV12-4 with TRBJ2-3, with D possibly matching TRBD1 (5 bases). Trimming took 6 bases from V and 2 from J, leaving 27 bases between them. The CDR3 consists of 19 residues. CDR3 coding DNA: TGTGCCAGCAGCCCTTTCGCAGGGCGCCCAGACACACACACAGATACGCAGTATTTT. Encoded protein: CASSPFAGRPDTHTDTQYF.

The CDR3 region is CASRGLLKDGYTF. The CDR3 DNA reads as TGTGCCAGCAGGGGTCTCCTAAAGGATGGCTACACCTTC. J is TRBJ1-2 and V is TRBV28, with D unclear. V was cut by 6 bases and J by 6 bases, with 14 bases left in between. Germline CDR1 reads MDHEN; CDR2 reads SYDVKM. The CDR3 is 13 residues long.

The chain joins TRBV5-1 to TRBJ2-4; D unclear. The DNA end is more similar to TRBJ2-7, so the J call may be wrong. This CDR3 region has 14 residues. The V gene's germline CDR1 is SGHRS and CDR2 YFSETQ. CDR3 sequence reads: CASSFNQETDEQYF. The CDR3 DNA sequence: TGCGCCAGCAGCTTTAACCAGGAAACCGACGAGCAGTACTTC.

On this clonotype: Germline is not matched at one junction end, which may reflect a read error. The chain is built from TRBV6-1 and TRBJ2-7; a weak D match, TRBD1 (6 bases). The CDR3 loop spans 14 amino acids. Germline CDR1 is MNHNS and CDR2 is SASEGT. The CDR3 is CVSRTEIFSYEQYF. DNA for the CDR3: TGTGTCAGCCGGACAGAAATATTCTCCTACGAGCAGTACTTC.

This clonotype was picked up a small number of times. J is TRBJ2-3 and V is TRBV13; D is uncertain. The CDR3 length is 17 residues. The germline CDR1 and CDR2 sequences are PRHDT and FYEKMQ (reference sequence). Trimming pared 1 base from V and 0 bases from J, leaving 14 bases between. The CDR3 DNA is TGTGCCAGCAGCTTAGTCGCGGCCCGAGCTAGCACAGATACGCAGTATTTT. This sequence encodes CASSLVAARASTDTQYF.

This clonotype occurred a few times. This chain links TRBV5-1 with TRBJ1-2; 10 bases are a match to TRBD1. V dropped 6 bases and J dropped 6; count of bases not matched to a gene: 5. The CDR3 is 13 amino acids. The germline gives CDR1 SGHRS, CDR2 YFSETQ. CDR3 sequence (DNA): TGCGCCAGCACCGGGACAGGGGTGGATGGCTACACCTTC. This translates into CASTGTGVDGYTF.

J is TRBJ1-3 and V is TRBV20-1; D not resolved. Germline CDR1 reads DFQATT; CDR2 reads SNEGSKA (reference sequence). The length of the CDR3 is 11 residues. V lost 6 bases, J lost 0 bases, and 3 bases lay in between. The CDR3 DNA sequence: TGCAGTGCCCACTCTGGAAACACCATATATTTT. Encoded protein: CSAHSGNTIYF.

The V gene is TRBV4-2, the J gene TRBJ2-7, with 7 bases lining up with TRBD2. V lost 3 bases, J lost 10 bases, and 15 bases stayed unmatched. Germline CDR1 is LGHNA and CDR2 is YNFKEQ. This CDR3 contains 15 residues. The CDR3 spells CASSQRLAGKEAQYF. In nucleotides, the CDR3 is TGTGCCAGCAGCCAGAGACTAGCAGGCAAAGAGGCCCAGTACTTC.

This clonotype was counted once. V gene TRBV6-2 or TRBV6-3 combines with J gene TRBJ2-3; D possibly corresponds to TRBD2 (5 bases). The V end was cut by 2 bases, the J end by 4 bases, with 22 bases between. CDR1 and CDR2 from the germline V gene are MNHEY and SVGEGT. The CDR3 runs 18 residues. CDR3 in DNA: TGTGCCAGCAGTTACCCGACAAGAGGGTTGGATGGCCCAGATACGCAGTATTTT. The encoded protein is CASSYPTRGLDGPDTQYF.